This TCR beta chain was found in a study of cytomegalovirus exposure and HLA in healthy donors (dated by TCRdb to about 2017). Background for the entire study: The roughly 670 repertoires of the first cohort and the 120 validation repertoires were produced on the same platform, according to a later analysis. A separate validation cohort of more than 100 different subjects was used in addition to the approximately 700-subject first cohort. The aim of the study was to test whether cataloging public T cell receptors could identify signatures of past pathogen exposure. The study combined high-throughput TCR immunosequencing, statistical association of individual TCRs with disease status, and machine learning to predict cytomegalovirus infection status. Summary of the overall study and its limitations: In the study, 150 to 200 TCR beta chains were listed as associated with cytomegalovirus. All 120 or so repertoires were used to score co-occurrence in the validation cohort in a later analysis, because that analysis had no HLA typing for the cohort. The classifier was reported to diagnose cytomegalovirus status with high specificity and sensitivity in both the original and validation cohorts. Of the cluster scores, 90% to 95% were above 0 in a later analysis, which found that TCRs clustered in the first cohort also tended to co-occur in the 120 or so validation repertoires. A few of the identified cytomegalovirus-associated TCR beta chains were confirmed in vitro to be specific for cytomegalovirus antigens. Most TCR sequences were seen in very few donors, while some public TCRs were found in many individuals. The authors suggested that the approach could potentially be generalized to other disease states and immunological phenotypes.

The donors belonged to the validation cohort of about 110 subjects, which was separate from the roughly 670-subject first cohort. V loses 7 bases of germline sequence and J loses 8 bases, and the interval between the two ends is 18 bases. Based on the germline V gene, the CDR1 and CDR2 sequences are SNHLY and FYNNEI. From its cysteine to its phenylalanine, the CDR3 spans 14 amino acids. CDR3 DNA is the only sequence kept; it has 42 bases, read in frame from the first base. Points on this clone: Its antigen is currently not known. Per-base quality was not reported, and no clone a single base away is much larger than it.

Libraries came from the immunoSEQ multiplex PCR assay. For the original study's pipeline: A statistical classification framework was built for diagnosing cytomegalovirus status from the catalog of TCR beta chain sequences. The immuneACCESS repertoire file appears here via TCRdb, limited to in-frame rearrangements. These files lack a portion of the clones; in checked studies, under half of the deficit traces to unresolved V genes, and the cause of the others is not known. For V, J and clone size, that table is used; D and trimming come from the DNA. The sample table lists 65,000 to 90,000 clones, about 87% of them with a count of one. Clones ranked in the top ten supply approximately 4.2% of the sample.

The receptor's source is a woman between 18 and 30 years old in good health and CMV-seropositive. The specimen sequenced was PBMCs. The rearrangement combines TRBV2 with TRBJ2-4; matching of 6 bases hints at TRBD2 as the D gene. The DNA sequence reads TGTGCCAGCATGGGTACTTCAGGAGGGGACATTCAGTACTTC. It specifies CASMGTSGGDIQYF.